The 28 T cell receptor beta chains listed next were all sequenced from one sample in a study of blood T cell repertoires in COVID-19. Sequencing used immunoSEQ multiplex PCR; TCRdb keeps in-frame clones, though not all of them. The sample carries 250,000 to 300,000 clones, around 89% recorded once. The sample was peripheral blood. The receptors stem from a woman aged 25 to 45 who had recovered from COVID-19.

This rearrangement joins TRBV13 to TRBJ2-3, with TRBD2 matching 13 bases. Germline V lookup: CDR1 PRHDT, CDR2 FYEKMQ (reference sequence). The CDR3 loop spans 15 amino acids. Trimming at V came to 11 bases and at J to 2 bases, leaving 7 bases not matched to a gene. CDR3 nucleotide sequence: TGTGCCTTCCCCGGGACTAGCGGGGACACAGATACGCAGTATTTT. Protein: CAFPGTSGDTDTQYF.

V is TRBV7-3 and J is TRBJ1-2; D is unresolved. V was pared by 5 bases and J by 2 bases, with 9 bases between. CDR1 is SGHTA, CDR2 FQGTGA, per germline. This CDR3 is 13 amino acids long. The CDR3 sequence: CASSLESNYGYTF. Written as DNA, the CDR3 is TGTGCCAGCAGCCTAGAAAGCAACTATGGCTACACCTTC.

This clone has a single count. The chain recombines TRBV5-1 with TRBJ1-2; 8 nucleotides align to TRBD1. This CDR3 has 17 amino acids. The germline V gene encodes CDR1 SGHRS and CDR2 YFSETQ. Trimming at V came to 0 bases and at J to 4 bases, leaving 11 bases not matched to a gene. The CDR3 bases are TGCGCCAGCAGCTTGGCAGCTACGACAGGGGACGTCTATGGCTACACCTTC. The encoded protein is CASSLAATTGDVYGYTF.

The V call is TRBV18, the J call TRBJ1-4; the D gene is possibly TRBD1 (6 bases). This CDR3 spans 13 amino acids. Trimming took off 2 bases at V and 10 bases at J, with 11 bases between the two ends. The germline V gene has CDR1 KGHSH and CDR2 LQKENI. The CDR3 reads CASSPSGRGKLFF. The CDR3 region has the DNA TGTGCCAGCTCACCATCGGGCAGGGGAAAACTGTTTTTT.

The chain joins TRBV5-4 to TRBJ1-6; 10 bases fit TRBD1. Trimming at V came to 0 bases and at J to 10 bases, leaving 7 bases not matched to a gene. In germline, CDR1 is SGHNT, CDR2 YYREEE (reference sequence). The CDR3 is 16 residues long. CDR3 bases: TGTGCCAGCAGCTTGGCTAGGACAGGGGGAAGGTCACCCCTCCACTTT. It specifies CASSLARTGGRSPLHF.

The CDR3 sequence: CASSILGQGNEKLFF. The CDR3 nucleotides read TGTGCCAGTAGTATCCTCGGACAGGGGAATGAAAAACTGTTTTTT. The chain carries TRBV19 and TRBJ1-4; 9 bases map to TRBD1. Germline V gene data show CDR1 as LNHDA and CDR2 as SQIVND (reference sequence). This CDR3 spans 15 amino acids. The V segment lost 3 bases and the J segment 5 bases; nucleotides outside the gene matches: 4. Full variable domain (rest looked up from reference TRBV19 and TRBJ1-4): DGGITQSPKYLFRKEGQNVTLSCEQNLNHDAMYWYRQDPGQGLRLIYYSQIVNDFQKGDIAEGYSVSREKKESFPLTVTSAQKNPTAFYLCASSILGQGNEKLFFGSGTQLSVL.

This chain links TRBV20-1 with TRBJ2-1, with TRBD2 identical over 8 bases. V lost 3 bases and J lost 5; bases outside the gene matches: 12. The CDR3 has 16 amino acids. CDR1 DFQATT and CDR2 SNEGSKA come from the germline V gene (reference sequence). The CDR3 sequence is CSASDSGTRRNNEQFF. The CDR3 DNA sequence: TGCAGTGCTAGTGACTCCGGGACTAGAAGAAACAATGAGCAGTTCTTC.

The V and J genes are TRBV5-6 and TRBJ1-6; 10 nucleotides match TRBD1. V gave up 4 bases and J gave up 7 bases; unmatched junction bases: 5. Germline V gene data show CDR1 as SGHDT and CDR2 as YYEEEE. There are 15 residues in the CDR3. CDR3 residues: CASSPDRGLNSPLHF. The CDR3 DNA follows: TGTGCCAGCAGCCCGGACAGGGGGTTGAATTCACCCCTCCACTTT.

This chain joins TRBV29-1 and TRBJ2-5, with 7 bases matching TRBD1. Per germline, CDR1 SQVTM and CDR2 ANQGSEA. CDR3 length: 13 amino acids. V shed 6 bases and J 4 bases; nucleotides not matched to a gene: 8. The CDR3 DNA follows: TGCAGCGTGGACGACTACAGGGGAGAGACCCAGTACTTC. Its protein product is CSVDDYRGETQYF.

Only one count was recorded for this clone. The chain combines TRBV27 with TRBJ1-2; D uncertain. Trimming took off 6 bases at V and 4 bases at J, with 9 bases between the two ends. CDR1 and CDR2 from the germline V gene are MNHEY and SMNVEV (reference sequence). This CDR3 has 12 amino acids. The CDR3 DNA sequence: TGTGCCAGCAGCCAGCGGGGCTATGGCTACACCTTC. This encodes CASSQRGYGYTF.

This clone was seen more than once but under ten times. This chain joins TRBV9 and TRBJ1-1; 7 nucleotides agree with TRBD1. The CDR3 spans 13 residues. Germline CDR1 reads SGDLS; CDR2 reads YYNGEE. V was pared by 4 bases and J by 5 bases, with 5 bases of the junction left unmatched. The CDR3 loop is CASSPDRATEAFF. CDR3 nucleotides: TGTGCCAGCAGCCCAGACAGGGCAACTGAAGCTTTCTTT.

The chain carries TRBV5-8 and TRBJ2-7, with 8 bases that match TRBD1. Germline V gene sequence: CDR1 SGHTS, CDR2 YDEGEE. There are 14 residues in the CDR3. J was trimmed by 7 bases and V by 5 bases; bases with no gene match: 11. CDR3 in amino acids: CASRWGQAREEQYF. CDR3 in DNA: TGTGCCAGCAGGTGGGGACAGGCACGGGAGGAGCAGTACTTC.

The chain employs TRBV7-3 and TRBJ1-1; the D gene is possibly TRBD1 (5 bases). The CDR3 spans 15 residues. Germline values: CDR1 SGHTA, CDR2 FQGTGA. Trimming removed 5 bases from V and 5 bases from J, with 18 bases in between. The CDR3 bases are TGTGCCAGCAGCCCAGGAGGCGGGGCTTGGACTGAAGCTTTCTTT. It encodes CASSPGGGAWTEAFF.

This rearrangement joins TRBV7-2 to TRBJ2-1, with TRBD2 matching 7 bases. The CDR3 contains 14 residues. Looked up from germline, CDR1 is SGHTA and CDR2 is FQGNSA. With 2 bases clipped from V and 7 bases from J, the junction kept 5 bases outside the gene matches. CDR3 sequence reads: CASSLFSGGNEQFF. The DNA of the CDR3 is TGTGCCAGCAGCTTATTTTCGGGGGGAAATGAGCAGTTCTTC.

The chain has TRBV2 and TRBJ1-5, with 11 nucleotides matching TRBD1. Germline V lookup: CDR1 SNHLY, CDR2 FYNNEI. The V segment lost 4 bases and the J segment 9 bases; nucleotides outside the gene matches: 5. There are 14 residues in the CDR3. The CDR3 region is CASSGGTGGGPQHF. The CDR3 bases are TGTGCCAGCAGTGGAGGGACAGGGGGTGGGCCCCAGCATTTT.

The chain joins TRBV5-1 to TRBJ1-6, with no clear D. Germline lookup yields CDR1 SGHRS and CDR2 YFSETQ. Trimming removed 4 bases at V and 8 bases at J, with 16 bases between. The CDR3 spans 15 residues. As DNA, the CDR3 is TGCGCCAGCAGCAGGCGACGGTTGAGCGATTCACCCCTCCACTTT. This encodes CASSRRRLSDSPLHF.

The rearrangement joins TRBV6-1 to TRBJ2-7, with D possibly TRBD1 on 5 matching bases. The germline V gene encodes CDR1 MNHNS and CDR2 SASEGT. Trimming removed 1 base from V and 2 bases from J, with 9 bases in between. This CDR3 is 14 amino acids long. The CDR3 loop is CASSEEGPTYEQYF. The CDR3 coding sequence is TGTGCCAGCAGTGAAGAGGGGCCAACCTACGAGCAGTACTTC.

The chain has TRBV7-2 and TRBJ1-1; TRBD1 is a possible D gene (6 bases). Trimming removed 5 bases from V and 1 base from J, with 17 bases in between. The CDR3 length is 16 residues. Germline V gives CDR1 SGHTA, CDR2 FQGNSA. This CDR3 reads CASSPLGWDKNTEAFF. The DNA for the CDR3 is TGTGCCAGCAGCCCACTTGGATGGGACAAGAACACTGAAGCTTTCTTT.

This clone came up a few times. Here the CDR3 DNA reads TGTGCCAGCAGTTTATTACGAGCAACTAATGAAAAACTGTTTTTT. Residues: CASSLLRATNEKLFF. The gene calls are TRBV27 and TRBJ1-4; D unresolved. V was pared by 1 base and J by 0 bases, with 6 bases between. Germline lookup yields CDR1 MNHEY and CDR2 SMNVEV (reference sequence). The CDR3 contains 15 residues.

Remarks on this clone: A junction boundary mismatches the germline segment, possibly from a read error. The V and J genes are TRBV15 and TRBJ2-7; possibly TRBD2 for D (5 bases). This CDR3 has 14 amino acids. From germline, CDR1 is LNHNV and CDR2 YYDKDF (reference sequence). CDR3 in amino acids: CATSPEPNGVNILF. The CDR3 nucleotides read TGTGCCACCTCGCCGGAACCAAACGGGGTAAATATTCTTTTC.

The rearrangement links TRBV12-3 or TRBV12-4 to TRBJ1-1; 7 positions match TRBD1. The CDR3 consists of 13 residues. V lost 5 bases, J lost 11 bases, and 11 bases stayed unmatched. The CDR3 bases are TGTGCCAGCAGTACCCGGGACAGCCGCCGGGCTTTCTTT. Translating gives CASSTRDSRRAFF.

V gene TRBV6-4 combines with J gene TRBJ2-3, with 7 bases aligning to TRBD2. Germline V gives CDR1 MRHNA, CDR2 SNTAGT. With 2 bases clipped from V and 2 bases from J, the junction kept 7 bases outside the gene matches. The CDR3 covers 16 residues. Here the CDR3 DNA reads TGTGCCAGCAGTGACGAGGCTAGCGGCTTCACAGATACGCAGTATTTT. Protein product: CASSDEASGFTDTQYF.

The genes are TRBV14 and TRBJ1-2; 8 bases align to TRBD1. The CDR3 is 16 residues long. Germline CDR1 SGHDN, CDR2 FVKESK. Losses at the gene ends were 0 bases for V and 4 bases for J; bases not matched to a gene: 7. CDR3 sequence: CASSQDRRGTGYGYTF. The DNA of the CDR3 is TGTGCCAGCAGCCAAGATCGGAGGGGGACAGGCTATGGCTACACCTTC. The full variable domain, its missing parts supplied by reference TRBV14 and TRBJ1-2, is EAGVTQFPSHSVIEKGQTVTLRCDPISGHDNLYWYRRVMGKEIKFLLHFVKESKQDESGMPNNRFLAERTGGTYSTLKVQPAELEDSGVYFCASSQDRRGTGYGYTFGSGTRLTVV.

This chain uses TRBV4-2 with TRBJ1-3; 8 bases are a match to TRBD1. The CDR3 covers 15 residues. The J segment lost 4 bases and the V segment lost 2 bases, leaving 4 bases of the junction unmatched. CDR1 is LGHNA, CDR2 YNFKEQ, per germline. DNA for the CDR3: TGTGCCAGCAGCCAAAAAGGACAGGGAGGAAACACCATATATTTT. As protein: CASSQKGQGGNTIYF.

This clone appeared a single time. The chain employs TRBV10-3 and TRBJ1-1; D is perhaps TRBD1 (6 bases). The CDR3 length is 14 residues. CDR1 and CDR2 from the germline V gene are ENHRY and SYGVKD. V lost 5 bases and J 0 bases, leaving 10 bases between the germline ends. CDR3 protein: CAISPQGMNTEAFF. CDR3 DNA sequence: TGTGCCATCAGTCCACAGGGTATGAACACTGAAGCTTTCTTT.

This clone was recorded only once. A much larger clone differs by one base, so this may be a read error. Distinct nucleotide sequences in the sample also encode this CDR3. This CDR3 is CASSPRVGQKNEQYF. The CDR3 DNA is TGCGCCAGCAGCCCTAGAGTGGGACAGAAGAACGAGCAGTACTTC. The genes are TRBV7-8 and TRBJ2-7; TRBD1 matches 7 bases. Per germline, CDR1 SGHVS and CDR2 FQNEAQ. This CDR3 region has 15 residues.

The genes are TRBV2 and TRBJ2-2; perhaps TRBD2 as D (6 bases). The CDR3 length is 15 residues. Trimming shortened V by 3 bases and J by 2 bases, and 10 bases separated the two germline ends. CDR1 and CDR2 (germline): SNHLY, FYNNEI. The CDR3 loop reads CASSDQRVNTGELFF. DNA for the CDR3: TGTGCCAGCAGTGACCAGCGGGTAAACACCGGGGAGCTGTTTTTT.

The J gene is TRBJ1-6, the V gene TRBV7-2; 8 positions agree with TRBD1. Germline V lookup: CDR1 SGHTA, CDR2 FQGNSA. The CDR3 extends over 13 amino acids. The ends lost 5 bases at V and 10 bases at J; junction bases unmatched: 4. The CDR3 loop reads CASSADRDSPLHF. CDR3 nucleotide sequence: TGTGCCAGCAGCGCGGACAGGGACTCACCCCTCCACTTT.